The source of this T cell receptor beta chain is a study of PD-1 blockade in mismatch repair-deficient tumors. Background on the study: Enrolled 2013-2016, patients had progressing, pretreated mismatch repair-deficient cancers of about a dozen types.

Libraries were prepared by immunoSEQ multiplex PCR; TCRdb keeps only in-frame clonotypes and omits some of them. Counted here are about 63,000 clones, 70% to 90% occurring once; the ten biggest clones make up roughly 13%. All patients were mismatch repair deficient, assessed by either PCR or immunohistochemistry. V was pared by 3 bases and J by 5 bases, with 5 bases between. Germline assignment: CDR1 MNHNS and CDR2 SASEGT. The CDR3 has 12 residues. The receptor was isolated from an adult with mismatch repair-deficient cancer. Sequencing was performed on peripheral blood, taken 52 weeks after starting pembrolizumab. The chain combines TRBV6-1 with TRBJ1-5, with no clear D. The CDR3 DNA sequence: TGTGCCAGCAGTGACGCGTATCAGCCCCAGCATTTT. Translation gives CASSDAYQPQHF.